Listed below are T cell receptor beta chains from one sample, sequenced in a study of blood T cell repertoires in COVID-19. Sequenced by immunoSEQ multiplex PCR; TCRdb stores in-frame clones only, minus some. The top ten clones hold about 4.1% of a sample with around 27,000 clones, around 96% of them seen once. The sample consisted of peripheral blood. The receptors were sampled from a human donor with active COVID-19. The donor label of this sample is uncertain. The CDR3 runs from the conserved cysteine through the conserved F or W. The D gene is left open where the match is weak. Part of the rows lack a size; the others show once, few, many or a class for expanded clones.

CDR3 DNA | CDR3 protein | V gene | clone size | J gene | D gene
TGTGCCAGCAGCTTGTGGCGGGACAGGGCTGAAAAACTGTTTTTT | CASSLWRDRAEKLFF | TRBV5-6 | NA | TRBJ1-4 | TRBD1
TGTGCCAGCAGCTTTATCTGGACTAGCGGGGACCAAGAGACCCAGTACTTC | CASSFIWTSGDQETQYF | TRBV7-9 | NA | TRBJ2-5 | TRBD2
TGTGCCATCAGGCGGGAGATCTCCTACAATGAGCAGTTCTTC | CAIRREISYNEQFF | TRBV10-3 | NA | TRBJ2-1 | TRBD2
TGTGCCAGCAGCTTAGAGCGCGTATATAGCAATCAGCCCCAGCATTTT | CASSLERVYSNQPQHF | TRBV7-2 | NA | TRBJ1-5 | NA
TGTGCCAGCAGTGCAGACAGGGGCGGGACTGAAGCTTTCTTT | CASSADRGGTEAFF | TRBV2 | NA | TRBJ1-1 | TRBD1
TGCGCCAGCAGGCCAGACCCGGGTGGAAGCAATCAGCCCCAGCATTTT | CASRPDPGGSNQPQHF | TRBV5-1 | NA | TRBJ1-5 | NA
TGTGCCAGCAGTGAGACAGGGGTGAACACTGAAGCTTTCTTT | CASSETGVNTEAFF | TRBV25-1 | NA | TRBJ1-1 | TRBD1
TGTGCCAGCAGCTACACCCCTAAGCGGGAGGGAACCACAGATACGCAGTATTTT | CASSYTPKREGTTDTQYF | TRBV7-8 | NA | TRBJ2-3 | TRBD2
TGTGCCATCAAACGGGACAGGGATATACAGGGACGCTCTGGAAACACCATATATTTT | CAIKRDRDIQGRSGNTIYF | TRBV10-3 | NA | TRBJ1-3 | TRBD1
TGTGCCAGCTCACCATCGGGGTCCACTGAAGCTTTCTTT | CASSPSGSTEAFF | TRBV18 | NA | TRBJ1-1 | NA
TGTGCCAGTAGGACAACAGGGGGCGCGAGCAATCAGCCCCAGCATTTT | CASRTTGGASNQPQHF | TRBV19 | NA | TRBJ1-5 | TRBD1
TGTGCCAGCAGCTCCGACGGGAGCTCCTACAATGAGCAGTTCTTC | CASSSDGSSYNEQFF | TRBV13 | NA | TRBJ2-1 | NA
TGTGCCAGCAGCTTGTACACAGGGGAAGCGAACACCGGGGAGCTGTTTTTT | CASSLYTGEANTGELFF | TRBV5-6 | NA | TRBJ2-2 | TRBD1
TGTGCCAGCAGTAGACAGTTGGGTCAGCCCCAGCATTTT | CASSRQLGQPQHF | TRBV2 | NA | TRBJ1-5 | NA
TGCGCCAGCAGTGAGATTTTAGGACAGGGGATTTATGGCTACACCTTC | CASSEILGQGIYGYTF | TRBV10-2 | NA | TRBJ1-2 | TRBD1
TGTGCCAGCAGCTTAACTCCACAGGGGGAGACCCAGTACTTC | CASSLTPQGETQYF | TRBV7-8 | NA | TRBJ2-5 | TRBD1
TGTGCCAGCAGTTTGCAGGGTAACACTGAAGCTTTCTTT | CASSLQGNTEAFF | TRBV12-3/TRBV12-4 | NA | TRBJ1-1 | NA
TGCGCCAGCAGCTTAACCCGGACAGGGGGGAGCACTGAAGCTTTCTTT | CASSLTRTGGSTEAFF | TRBV5-1 | NA | TRBJ1-1 | TRBD1
TGTGCTAGCAGCCTGACAGCTCATCAGCCCCAGCATTTT | CASSLTAHQPQHF | TRBV7-7 | few | TRBJ1-5 | NA
TGCGCCAGCAGTAGCGGGGGCTCCTACAATGAGCAGTTCTTC | CASSSGGSYNEQFF | TRBV10-1 | NA | TRBJ2-1 | TRBD2
TGCGCCAGCAGCGGGACAGGGAACTCCTACGAGCAGTACTTC | CASSGTGNSYEQYF | TRBV5-1 | once | TRBJ2-7 | TRBD1
TGTGCCTGGAGCCCCGGGGGAAAGAGCTACGAGCAGTACTTC | CAWSPGGKSYEQYF | TRBV30 | NA | TRBJ2-7 | NA
TGTGCCAGCAGCGCCAGACAGGGGGCATCTGAGACCCAGTACTTC | CASSARQGASETQYF | TRBV9 | once | TRBJ2-5 | TRBD1
TGTGCCAGCAGTCAGACTAGCGGGACGATCTTC | CASSQTSGTIF | TRBV2 | NA | TRBJ2-1 | TRBD2
TGTGCCAGCAGCCAATCCGGGACAGGGTTCTCACCCCTCCACTTT | CASSQSGTGFSPLHF | TRBV5-6 | NA | TRBJ1-6 | TRBD1
TGTGCCAGCAGCGTAGTGTCTAGCGGGAGGGGACGGGCAGATACGCAGTATTTT | CASSVVSSGRGRADTQYF | TRBV9 | NA | TRBJ2-3 | TRBD2
TGTGCCAGTAGTATAGAGCTTGGGGGGATTACCTACGAGCAGTACTTC | CASSIELGGITYEQYF | TRBV19 | NA | TRBJ2-7 | NA
TGTGCCACTCAGGACTCTGGGGCCAACGTCCTGACTTTC | CATQDSGANVLTF | TRBV10-3 | NA | TRBJ2-6 | NA
TGTGCCAGCAGCCAAGCGGGAGCGGGGAACATTCAGTACTTC | CASSQAGAGNIQYF | TRBV3-1/TRBV3-2 | NA | TRBJ2-4 | TRBD2
TGCGCCAGCAGTGGGCCTCGCGGGGGGTCAAACACAGATACGCAGTATTTT | CASSGPRGGSNTDTQYF | TRBV10-1 | NA | TRBJ2-3 | TRBD2
TGTGCCAGCAGTAACAGGGGAAGGAATGAGCAGTTCTTC | CASSNRGRNEQFF | TRBV6-2/TRBV6-3 | NA | TRBJ2-1 | TRBD1
TGTGCCTGGAGTGCGACAGGCGATATGGATACGCAGTATTTT | CAWSATGDMDTQYF | TRBV30 | NA | TRBJ2-3 | NA
TGTGCCAGCAGTGGAGCCACAGGGGGGAACACCGGGGAGCTGTTTTTT | CASSGATGGNTGELFF | TRBV2 | NA | TRBJ2-2 | TRBD1
TGTGCCAGCTCTCAAGGACTAGACGTTGGGCAGTTCTTC | CASSQGLDVGQFF | TRBV18 | NA | TRBJ2-1 | TRBD2
TGTGCCAGTAGTATTCAATCTTTGACTAGCGGGGACTACTACGAGCAGTACTTC | CASSIQSLTSGDYYEQYF | TRBV19 | NA | TRBJ2-7 | TRBD2
TGTGCCAGCAGCCAAGACCAGGGGTTTTACTCCTACGAGCAGTACTTC | CASSQDQGFYSYEQYF | TRBV14 | NA | TRBJ2-7 | NA
TGTGCCAGCAGCTTGGGAAGGTCGGGAAATGAGCAGTTCTTC | CASSLGRSGNEQFF | TRBV5-4 | NA | TRBJ2-1 | NA
TGTGCCAGCAGAACCCGGGGGGGGGCCTACAATGAGCAGTTCTTC | CASRTRGGAYNEQFF | TRBV7-2 | NA | TRBJ2-1 | TRBD2
TGTGCCAGCAGCCAAAGTCGTCCGGGACTAGCGGGGGATTTTTCCTACAATGAGCAGTTCTTC | CASSQSRPGLAGDFSYNEQFF | TRBV3-1/TRBV3-2 | NA | TRBJ2-1 | TRBD2
TGTGCCAGTAGTATCCTAACCAGAGGATATAATGAAAAACTGTTTTTT | CASSILTRGYNEKLFF | TRBV19 | once | TRBJ1-4 | NA
TGTGCCAGCAGCCCGAACAGCAATGAGCAGTTCTTC | CASSPNSNEQFF | TRBV5-4 | NA | TRBJ2-1 | NA
TGTGCCTGGGGCAACCGGGACAGGGGGCCGAATGGCTACACCTTC | CAWGNRDRGPNGYTF | TRBV30 | NA | TRBJ1-2 | TRBD1
TGTGCCAGCAGCCCAGGTGCTAGCGGGAACGGCAATGAGCAGTTCTTC | CASSPGASGNGNEQFF | TRBV7-9 | NA | TRBJ2-1 | TRBD2
TGTGCCAGCAACCCAGGGGATAGCAATCAGCCCCAGCATTTT | CASNPGDSNQPQHF | TRBV19 | NA | TRBJ1-5 | NA
TGTGCCAGCAGCCCCACGAGACAGGGGACTGAAGCTTTCTTT | CASSPTRQGTEAFF | TRBV3-1/TRBV3-2 | NA | TRBJ1-1 | TRBD1
TGTGCCAGCAGTTTCCAGGGATCTACCTACGAGCAGTACTTC | CASSFQGSTYEQYF | TRBV28 | NA | TRBJ2-7 | NA
TGTGCCAGCAGTTACGGGGGGGCTTACCAAGAGACCCAGTACTTC | CASSYGGAYQETQYF | TRBV6-5 | NA | TRBJ2-5 | NA
TGTGCCTGGAGTGTACCCGGGAGCGGATTCTACGAGCAGTACTTC | CAWSVPGSGFYEQYF | TRBV30 | NA | TRBJ2-7 | NA
TGTGCCAGTAGTTTAGGGCTATCCCCCAGCTATGGCTACACCTTC | CASSLGLSPSYGYTF | TRBV27 | NA | TRBJ1-2 | NA
TGTGCCAGCAGCCCCCACGGACAGCGAACCTACAATGAGCAGTTCTTC | CASSPHGQRTYNEQFF | TRBV14 | NA | TRBJ2-1 | NA
TGTGCCAGCAGCGGTGGACAGGGGGCATGGGAGACCCAGTACTTC | CASSGGQGAWETQYF | TRBV7-6 | NA | TRBJ2-5 | TRBD1